The source of this TCR beta chain is a study of cytotoxic CD8 clonotypes in ibrutinib-treated CLL. Study summary: Within the patient group, roughly 11 were relapsed/refractory and roughly 15 treatment-naive, and 17 were IGHV unmutated.

This table comes from immunoSEQ multiplex PCR, and its TCRdb copy is limited to in-frame clones, with some not included. The table lists about 68,000 clones, approximately 90% of them singletons. The CDR3 is 15 residues long. Germline V lookup: CDR1 SQVTM, CDR2 ANQGSEA. V was pared by 1 base and J by 4 bases, with 10 bases of the junction left unmatched. The sequence derives from a human donor with chronic lymphocytic leukemia. The rearrangement links TRBV29-1 to TRBJ2-7; 7 positions match TRBD1. The source material was PBMCs, sampled after 12 months of ibrutinib treatment. CDR3 protein: CSVEVFLDRLYEQYF. DNA of the CDR3: TGCAGCGTTGAAGTATTTTTGGACAGGTTATACGAGCAGTACTTC.